A selection of T cell receptor beta chains follows, all from one sample in a study of T cells in Graves' hyperthyroidism and ophthalmopathy. TCRdb called the multiplex PCR reads again in MiXCR, with one record for every CDR3 protein. The sample has more than 55,000 distinct CDR3 sequences, under 70% seen once. Sequenced material: blood. Receptor source: a woman aged 60-70 years with Graves' ophthalmopathy. The CDR3 runs from the conserved cysteine through the conserved F or W. A D gene is named only where the DNA matches it firmly. Not all rows give a size; the values are once, few, many and, for expanded clones, a class.

>TRBD2|many|TRBJ2-3|TRBV2
CASRKIQPIAGLADTQYF
TGTGCCAGCAGGAAGATACAACCTATAGCGGGATTGGCAGATACGCAGTATTTT
>TRBD1|.|TRBJ2-7|TRBV29-1
CSVEDRQGERPYEQYF
TGCAGCGTTGAGGATCGACAGGGGGAGAGACCCTACGAGCAGTACTTC
>TRBD1|.|TRBJ1-4|TRBV19
CASRQGATHDEKLFF
TGTGCCAGTAGACAGGGGGCGACCCATGATGAAAAACTGTTTTTT
>.|medium-sized|TRBJ1-3|TRBV20-1
CSARAGNSGNTIYF
TGCAGTGCTAGAGCGGGGAACTCTGGAAACACCATATATTTT
>TRBD2|.|TRBJ2-1|TRBV9
CASGIAGVAGEQFF
TGTGCCAGCGGCATAGCGGGAGTGGCAGGTGAGCAGTTCTTC
>.|many|TRBJ2-1|TRBV9
CASSPASGEQFF
TGTGCCAGCAGCCCTGCTTCGGGTGAGCAGTTCTTC
>.|.|TRBJ2-1|TRBV10-3
CAISESAWEQFF
TGTGCCATCAGTGAGTCGGCATGGGAGCAGTTCTTC
>TRBD2|few|TRBJ2-1|TRBV2
CASSEPAGTSANYNEQFF
TGTGCCAGCAGTGAACCAGCAGGGACTAGCGCAAATTACAATGAGCAGTTCTTC
>TRBD1|many|TRBJ2-5|TRBV10-2
CASRGGTGAQETQYF
TGCGCCAGCAGGGGGGGGACAGGGGCCCAAGAGACCCAGTACTTC
>TRBD1|.|TRBJ1-1|TRBV10-2
CASSKTGEVNTEAFF
TGCGCCAGCAGCAAGACAGGGGAGGTAAACACTGAAGCTTTCTTT
>TRBD2|.|TRBJ2-2|TRBV5-1
CASSWTSGSRTGELFF
TGCGCCAGCAGCTGGACTAGCGGGAGTAGGACCGGGGAGCTGTTTTTT
>.|.|TRBJ2-3|TRBV7-9
CASRSPGKDTQYF
TGTGCCAGCAGATCACCAGGGAAAGATACGCAGTATTTT
>.|many|TRBJ2-3|TRBV20-1
CSALWLTDTQYF
TGCAGTGCTCTTTGGCTTACAGATACGCAGTATTTT
>.|.|TRBJ1-5|TRBV15
CATSRELRNQPQHF
TGTGCCACCAGCAGAGAGTTGAGGAATCAGCCCCAGCATTTT
>.|many|TRBJ2-1|TRBV20-1
CSARAELLYNEQFF
TGCAGTGCTAGAGCGGAGTTGCTCTACAATGAGCAGTTCTTC
>.|.|TRBJ1-2|TRBV28
CASLGGEGYGYTF
TGTGCCAGCCTTGGGGGGGAGGGCTATGGCTACACCTTC
>.|.|TRBJ2-1|TRBV7-2
CASSFVEGEQFF
TGTGCCAGCAGCTTTGTTGAAGGTGAGCAGTTCTTC
>TRBD1|medium-sized|TRBJ2-7|TRBV10-1
CASSLDRSSYEQYF
TGCGCCAGCAGCCTGGACAGGAGCTCCTACGAGCAGTACTTC
>.|many|TRBJ2-1|TRBV5-1
CASSLSTNNEQFF
TGCGCCAGCAGCTTGAGTACCAACAATGAGCAGTTCTTC
>.|.|TRBJ2-7|TRBV19
CASSIGSLSYEQYF
TGTGCCAGTAGTATCGGTAGCCTCTCCTACGAGCAGTACTTC
>.|.|TRBJ2-3|TRBV7-9
CASSSVDLCGADTQYF
TGTGCCAGCAGCTCCGTGGACTTATGTGGCGCAGATACGCAGTATTTT
>.|.|TRBJ2-3|TRBV7-2
CASSLARSGIDTQYF
TGTGCCAGCAGCTTAGCGAGGTCGGGCATAGATACGCAGTATTTT
>TRBD2|.|TRBJ2-2|TRBV7-8
CASSLVLADLGGELFF
TGTGCCAGCAGCTTAGTACTAGCGGACCTCGGGGGGGAGCTGTTTTTT
>TRBD1|.|TRBJ2-6|TRBV19
CASSIRQGSSYNVLTF
TGTGCCAGTAGTATTCGACAGGGCAGCTCCTACAACGTCCTGACTTTC
>.|many|TRBJ2-1|TRBV27
CASSLSSSGKGGNEQFF
TGTGCCAGCAGTTTGTCCAGTAGCGGAAAAGGGGGCAATGAGCAGTTCTTC
>.|many|TRBJ1-1|TRBV20-1
CSAPARGVNLNTEAFF
TGCAGTGCTCCCGCGAGGGGAGTGAACCTGAACACTGAAGCTTTCTTT
>.|.|TRBJ1-3|TRBV7-3
CASNHQGLAGNTIYF
TGTGCCAGCAACCACCAGGGACTAGCGGGAAACACCATATATTTT
>TRBD1|.|TRBJ1-5|TRBV29-1
CSVEDGTGGNQPQRF
TGCAGCGTTGAAGATGGGACAGGGGGCAATCAGCCCCAGCGTTTT
>TRBD2|many|TRBJ2-1|TRBV7-3
CASGLAGRYNEQFF
TGTGCCAGCGGACTAGCGGGACGGTACAATGAGCAGTTCTTC
>.|.|TRBJ1-5|TRBV20-1
CSARDWAGGNQPQHF
TGCAGTGCTAGAGATTGGGCCGGAGGCAATCAGCCCCAGCATTTT
>.|once|TRBJ2-1|TRBV6-6
CASSYLIGSSYNEQFF
TGTGCCAGCAGTTACCTGATCGGGTCCTCCTACAATGAGCAGTTCTTC
>.|many|TRBJ2-7|TRBV4-1
CASSQVMRKKSAEQYF
TGCGCCAGCAGCCAAGTGATGAGAAAAAAGTCGGCCGAGCAGTACTTC
>.|.|TRBJ2-7|TRBV5-4
CASSLGGGQPYEQYF
TGTGCCAGCAGCTTGGGAGGCGGACAGCCCTACGAGCAGTACTTC
>.|.|TRBJ2-7|TRBV11-2
CASSLFTLYEQYF
TGTGCCAGCAGCTTATTTACCCTTTACGAGCAGTACTTC
>.|.|TRBJ2-5|TRBV7-2
CASSLARSARETQYF
TGTGCCAGCAGCTTAGCGCGGTCAGCGCGAGAGACCCAGTACTTC
>.|few|TRBJ2-1|TRBV7-7
CASSPWSGSYNEQFF
TGTGCTAGCAGCCCTTGGAGCGGCTCCTACAATGAGCAGTTCTTC
>.|once|TRBJ2-2|TRBV12-3/TRBV12-4
CASSLFRTALGELFF
TGTGCCAGCAGTTTATTCAGGACCGCCCTGGGGGAGCTGTTTTTT
>.|.|TRBJ1-5|TRBV20-1
CSARGLAIYEQPQHF
TGCAGTGCTAGGGGACTAGCGATATACGAGCAGCCCCAGCATTTT
>.|many|TRBJ1-1|TRBV28
CASNTDTEAFF
TGTGCCAGCAACACAGATACTGAAGCTTTCTTT
>.|.|TRBJ2-5|TRBV7-6
CASSSSVETQYF
TGTGCCAGCAGTTCCAGCGTTGAGACCCAGTACTTC
>.|few|TRBJ2-4|TRBV29-1
CSVEGFGNIQYF
TGCAGCGTTGAGGGCTTTGGAAACATTCAGTACTTC
>.|many|TRBJ2-5|TRBV13
CASSLGRFQETQYF
TGTGCCAGCAGCTTAGGGCGGTTCCAAGAGACCCAGTACTTC